This is a list of T cell receptor beta chains from one sample in a study of radiotherapy plus CTLA-4 blockade in lung cancer. Some clones are missing from TCRdb's copy, which holds only in-frame ones; the method was immunoSEQ multiplex PCR. Here the sample spans about 53,000 clones, roughly 84% being singletons. The sample in question was peripheral blood, obtained from a patient treated with radiotherapy plus ipilimumab. The receptors shown here come from a human donor with non-small cell lung cancer whose response to radiotherapy plus ipilimumab could not be evaluated. The CDR3 runs from the conserved cysteine through the conserved F or W. The D gene is left open where the match is weak. Where a row states a size, it is once, few, many or the class of an expanded clone; other rows omit it.

D	size	V	J	DNA	CDR3
TRBD1	NA	TRBV7-3	TRBJ2-2	TGTGCCAGCAGAGCCACAGGGGGCGCGAACACCGGGGAGCTGTTTTTT	CASRATGGANTGELFF
NA	NA	TRBV5-1	TRBJ2-4	TGCGCCAGCAGCTTGGAAGGAGGACAGCACAAATCTGCCAAAAACATTCAGTACTTC	CASSLEGGQHKSAKNIQYF
TRBD2	NA	TRBV7-9	TRBJ2-1	TGTGCCAGCAGCTTAGGGACTAGCAGGGAGTTCTTC	CASSLGTSREFF
NA	NA	TRBV4-3	TRBJ1-1	TGCGCCAGCAGCCAAGAAAGAGGGTCGGGGACTGAAGCTTTCTTT	CASSQERGSGTEAFF
NA	NA	TRBV5-4	TRBJ2-7	TGTGCCAGCAGCTTGGACAGTGACTCCTACGAGCAGTACTTC	CASSLDSDSYEQYF
TRBD1	many	TRBV4-2	TRBJ2-7	TGTGCCAGCAGAGGACAGGGGGCAAGCGAGCAGTACTTC	CASRGQGASEQYF
TRBD1	NA	TRBV6-5	TRBJ2-6	TGTGCCAGCGCGCCAACAGGGGACGGGGCCAACGTCCTGACTTTC	CASAPTGDGANVLTF
NA	NA	TRBV7-2	TRBJ2-3	TGTGCCAGCAGCTTAGTCTGGGCCGTGTCCACAGATACGCAGTATTTT	CASSLVWAVSTDTQYF
TRBD2	NA	TRBV27	TRBJ2-1	TGTGCCAGCAGTTTCGTACTAGCGGGGACTAATGAGCAGTTCTTC	CASSFVLAGTNEQFF
TRBD1	once	TRBV6-1	TRBJ1-2	TGTGCCAGTGAATATCGCAGGGGGCACAGCTATGGCTACACCTTC	CASEYRRGHSYGYTF
NA	NA	TRBV6-5	TRBJ1-1	TGTGCCAGCAGTTACGGCCAGGGCACTGAAGCTTTCTTT	CASSYGQGTEAFF
TRBD1	NA	TRBV7-2	TRBJ2-7	TGTGCCAGCAGCTCGCAAGAGGGACAGGGCTCCTACGAGCAGTACTTC	CASSSQEGQGSYEQYF
NA	NA	TRBV29-1	TRBJ2-1	TGCAGCGTCCGCGGCCATCCTTCCTACAATGAGCAGTTCTTC	CSVRGHPSYNEQFF
NA	NA	TRBV18	TRBJ1-1	TGTGCCAGCTCACCAGATACAGGGCCGGGCACTGAAGCTTTCTTT	CASSPDTGPGTEAFF
TRBD1	NA	TRBV2	TRBJ2-2	TGTGCCAGCAGACAAGACAGGGGGACCACCGGGGAGCTGTTTTTT	CASRQDRGTTGELFF
TRBD2	NA	TRBV27	TRBJ2-7	TGTGCCAGCTCCATAGGACCGGGGGGGTTAGGCTACGAGCAGTACTTC	CASSIGPGGLGYEQYF
TRBD1	NA	TRBV4-3	TRBJ1-4	TGCGCCAGCAGCCAAGGCTGGGGGACAGTTTATGAAAAACTGTTTTTT	CASSQGWGTVYEKLFF
NA	few	TRBV30	TRBJ2-3	TGTGCCTGGAGGCCCGGGACTAGCACAGATACGCAGTATTTT	CAWRPGTSTDTQYF
NA	NA	TRBV7-3	TRBJ2-7	TGTGCCAGCAGCTCGCAGGGTAGCTCCTACGAGCAGTACTTC	CASSSQGSSYEQYF
NA	NA	TRBV5-5	TRBJ1-2	TGTGCCAGCAGCTTGGCAGCAGGGTTCGGCTACACCTTC	CASSLAAGFGYTF
NA	NA	TRBV18	TRBJ2-7	TGTGCCAGCTCACCTGGACAGTCCTACGAGCAGTACTTC	CASSPGQSYEQYF
NA	few	TRBV9	TRBJ2-2	TGTGCCAGCAGCGTAGCCAGCGGAGTGAACACCGGGGAGCTGTTTTTT	CASSVASGVNTGELFF
NA	NA	TRBV25-1	TRBJ1-5	TGTGCCAGCAGTAAACAGGGTAGCAATCAGCCCCAGCATTTT	CASSKQGSNQPQHF
NA	once	TRBV6-1	TRBJ1-1	TGTGCCAGCAGTGACAGGAACAGGGTAAACACTGAAGCTTTCTTT	CASSDRNRVNTEAFF
TRBD1	NA	TRBV7-9	TRBJ2-7	TGTGCCAGCAGCGGGAGACAGGGGCCTGGTCTGAGCGAGCAGTACTTC	CASSGRQGPGLSEQYF
TRBD2	NA	TRBV4-3	TRBJ2-2	TGCGCCAGCAGCCAAGATCGGGGGGTCCAGGGCAACACCGGGGAGCTGTTTTTT	CASSQDRGVQGNTGELFF
TRBD1	NA	TRBV7-2	TRBJ1-3	TGTGCCAGCAGCCCGAGACGGGACAGCAACATTGGAAACACCATATATTTT	CASSPRRDSNIGNTIYF
TRBD2	medium-sized	TRBV6-1	TRBJ2-7	TGTGCCAGCAGTGAACTAGCGGGGGCCTACGAGCAGTACTTC	CASSELAGAYEQYF
TRBD1	NA	TRBV29-1	TRBJ1-2	TGCAGCGTTGAAGACGACAGGGGCTATGGCTACACCTTC	CSVEDDRGYGYTF
NA	NA	TRBV9	TRBJ2-2	TGTGCCAGCAGCGTAGTCCCCCTGAACACCGGGGAGCTGTTTTTT	CASSVVPLNTGELFF
TRBD2	NA	TRBV7-2	TRBJ2-7	TGTGCCAGCAGCCAGCATCGAGGACTAGCGGGAGAAGCTAACGAGCAGTACTTC	CASSQHRGLAGEANEQYF
TRBD1	few	TRBV7-2	TRBJ1-1	TGTGCCAGCAGCTTAGCGGGACAGCAACACACTGAAGCTTTCTTT	CASSLAGQQHTEAFF
NA	NA	TRBV27	TRBJ1-2	TGTGCCAGCAGTTCCAACAAAGGGGGCTATGGCTACACCTTC	CASSSNKGGYGYTF
TRBD1	few	TRBV5-1	TRBJ2-1	TGCGCCAGCAGCTTAAGACAGGGTGCTATCCACAATGAGCAGTTCTTC	CASSLRQGAIHNEQFF
NA	NA	TRBV28	TRBJ2-7	TGTGCCAGCTGTTTGAAGGGGATCGTATACGAGCAGTACTTC	CASCLKGIVYEQYF
NA	NA	TRBV6-6	TRBJ1-1	TGTGCCAGCAGCCTGGGCACCTACACTGAAGCTTTCTTT	CASSLGTYTEAFF
TRBD2	NA	TRBV29-1	TRBJ2-7	TGCAGCGCTGGACCTCTTATGCTAGCGGGAGGGCCTAGCTACGAGCAGTACTTC	CSAGPLMLAGGPSYEQYF
NA	NA	TRBV5-1	TRBJ1-1	TGCGCCAGCAGCGGCGGACTTGCGGCTTTCTTT	CASSGGLAAFF
NA	NA	TRBV25-1	TRBJ2-3	TGTGCCAGCACCTCAGCGGTTAGCACAGATACGCAGTATTTT	CASTSAVSTDTQYF
TRBD2	NA	TRBV7-8	TRBJ2-3	TGTGCCAGCAGCTTAGTGGCGGGGGGAGGAGATACGCAGTATTTT	CASSLVAGGGDTQYF
NA	NA	TRBV28	TRBJ1-5	TGTGCCAGCATTGGACAGTTGAATCAGCCCCAGCATTTT	CASIGQLNQPQHF
NA	NA	TRBV6-1	TRBJ1-5	TGTGCCAGCAGTGAACAATCCTCGGGGAATCAGCCCCAGCATTTT	CASSEQSSGNQPQHF
TRBD1	NA	TRBV7-9	TRBJ1-5	TGTGCCAGCAGCGCCGCCGGGACAGGGAATCAGCCCCAGCATTTT	CASSAAGTGNQPQHF
TRBD1	NA	TRBV5-1	TRBJ2-5	TGCGCCAGCAGCCGCCGACAGGGAGATGTTCGGGAGACCCAGTACTTC	CASSRRQGDVRETQYF
NA	NA	TRBV4-3	TRBJ1-4	TGCGCCAGCAGCCAAGATCTGCAGGGATATGAAAAACTGTTTTTT	CASSQDLQGYEKLFF
NA	NA	TRBV11-2	TRBJ2-3	TGTGCCAGCAGCTCATACGTACAGGGAACAGATACGCAGTATTTT	CASSSYVQGTDTQYF
NA	NA	TRBV2	TRBJ2-1	TGTGCCAGCAGTGCGTACCTACTCCTTGTCGATGAGCAGTTCTTC	CASSAYLLLVDEQFF
TRBD2	NA	TRBV5-6	TRBJ2-1	TGTGCCAGCAGCTTGGGACTAGCGGACTACAATGAGCAGTTCTTC	CASSLGLADYNEQFF
NA	NA	TRBV28	TRBJ1-3	TGTGCCAGCAGCGTAGCCCCTGGGACACCATCTTCCAGCTCTGGAAACACCATATATTTT	CASSVAPGTPSSSSGNTIYF
NA	NA	TRBV9	TRBJ1-4	TGTGCCAGCAGCGATACAGGGTCTGGGAATGAAAAACTGTTTTTT	CASSDTGSGNEKLFF
NA	once	TRBV7-9	TRBJ1-1	TGTGCCAGCAGCTCGGTTGGGGCTACTGAAGCTTTCTTT	CASSSVGATEAFF
TRBD2	NA	TRBV19	TRBJ2-1	TGTGCCAGTAGTTCTTGGAGACTAGCGGGAGGAAGGCACAATGAGCAGTTCTTC	CASSSWRLAGGRHNEQFF
TRBD1	NA	TRBV27	TRBJ2-2	TGTGCCAGCAGAGGACAGGCCCGAGTCACCGGGGAGCTGTTTTTT	CASRGQARVTGELFF
NA	NA	TRBV12-5	TRBJ2-3	TGTGCTAGTGGGTCCGGGACAAGCTTTTCCACAGATACGCAGTATTTT	CASGSGTSFSTDTQYF
NA	NA	TRBV6-6	TRBJ1-4	TGTGCCAGCAGTCGTAGTAATGAAAAACTGTTTTTT	CASSRSNEKLFF
NA	NA	TRBV18	TRBJ1-1	TGTGCCAGCTCGAACTCCGGGACACAGAACACTGAAGCTTTCTTT	CASSNSGTQNTEAFF
NA	NA	TRBV14	TRBJ2-7	TGTGCCAGCAGCCCGACAGGCGTAGGCTCCTACGAGCAGTACTTC	CASSPTGVGSYEQYF
NA	few	TRBV5-6	TRBJ1-4	TGTGCCAGCAGCTTGGTTAGGGGTAATGAAAAACTGTTTTTT	CASSLVRGNEKLFF
NA	few	TRBV19	TRBJ1-5	TGTGCCAGTCGCGGACAGCTCAATCAGCCCCAGCATTTT	CASRGQLNQPQHF